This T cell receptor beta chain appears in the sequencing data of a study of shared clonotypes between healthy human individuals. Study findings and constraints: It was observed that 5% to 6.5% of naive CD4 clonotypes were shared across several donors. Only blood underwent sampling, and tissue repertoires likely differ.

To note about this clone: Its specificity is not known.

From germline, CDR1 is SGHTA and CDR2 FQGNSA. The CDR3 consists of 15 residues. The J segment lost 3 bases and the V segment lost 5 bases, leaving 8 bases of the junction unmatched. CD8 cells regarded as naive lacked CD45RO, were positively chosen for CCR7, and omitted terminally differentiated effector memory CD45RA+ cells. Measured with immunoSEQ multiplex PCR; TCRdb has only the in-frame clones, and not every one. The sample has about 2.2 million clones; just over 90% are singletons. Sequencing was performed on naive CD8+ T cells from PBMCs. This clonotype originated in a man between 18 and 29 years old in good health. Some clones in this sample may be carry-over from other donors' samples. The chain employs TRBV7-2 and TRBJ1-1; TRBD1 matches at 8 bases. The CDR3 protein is CASSQRQGTYTEAFF. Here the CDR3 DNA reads TGTGCCAGCAGCCAAAGACAGGGGACGTACACTGAAGCTTTCTTT. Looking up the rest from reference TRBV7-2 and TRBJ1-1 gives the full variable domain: GAGVSQSPSNKVTEKGKDVELRCDPISGHTALYWYRQSLGQGLEFLIYFQGNSAPDKSGLPSDRFSAERTGGSVSTLTIQRTQQEDSAVYLCASSQRQGTYTEAFFGQGTRLTVV.